This is a list of T cell receptor beta chains from one sample in a study of CD8+ T cells in alopecia areata. Produced via immunoSEQ multiplex PCR; TCRdb's table is partial and in-frame only. The data hold 80,000 to 95,000 clones, with roughly 45% observed a single time. The sample was CD8+ T cells sorted from blood, taken at week 24, from a patient treated with tofacitinib. Source of these receptors: a human donor with alopecia areata. CDR3s include the opening cysteine and the closing phenylalanine or tryptophan. A D gene is named only where the DNA matches it firmly. A clone size is listed for some rows: how often the clone was seen (once, few, many), or a class if it is expanded.

v_call	d_call	j_call	clone_size	cdr3_nt	cdr3_aa
TRBV2	NA	TRBJ2-7	NA	TGTGCCAGCAGGGACCAGGGGCTCGAGCAGTACTTC	CASRDQGLEQYF
TRBV19	NA	TRBJ1-1	NA	TGTGCCAGTAGTATCACCATTAAGGGGGGCATTGAAGCTTTCTTT	CASSITIKGGIEAFF
TRBV7-2	TRBD2	TRBJ2-7	NA	TGTGCCAGCAGCCAGACTAGCGGGAGTAGTTCCTACGAGCAGTACTTC	CASSQTSGSSSYEQYF
TRBV7-2	NA	TRBJ1-2	NA	TGTGCCAGCAGCTTAGGAGTGGGCACTAACTATGGCTACACCTTC	CASSLGVGTNYGYTF
TRBV9	TRBD1	TRBJ2-1	few	TGTGCCAGCAGCGTAGCTCGACAGGGCAATGAGCAGTTCTTC	CASSVARQGNEQFF
TRBV7-9	NA	TRBJ1-1	NA	TGTGCCAGCAGCTTAACCTCTCGGAACACTGAAGCTTTCTTT	CASSLTSRNTEAFF
TRBV19	NA	TRBJ1-1	NA	TGTGCCACGGGACTTCGGGGCACTGAAGCTTTCTTT	CATGLRGTEAFF
TRBV29-1	NA	TRBJ1-2	NA	TGCAGCGTTGTACCGGGCTACACCTTC	CSVVPGYTF
TRBV7-2	NA	TRBJ2-2	NA	TGTGCCAGCAGCGGTGGGGGAATCGGGGAGCTGTTTTTT	CASSGGGIGELFF
TRBV9	NA	TRBJ2-1	NA	TGTGCCAGCAGCGTAGGGGGATCCAGCTCCTACAATGAGCAGTTCTTC	CASSVGGSSSYNEQFF
TRBV6-5	NA	TRBJ2-3	few	TGTGCCAGCGGGACAACTAGCACAGATACGCAGTATTTT	CASGTTSTDTQYF
TRBV9	TRBD2	TRBJ2-1	NA	TGTGCCAGCGGGACGCGGGAGTCCTCCTACAATGAGCAGTTCTTC	CASGTRESSYNEQFF
TRBV6-6	NA	TRBJ2-3	NA	TGTGCCAGCAGTATAGGGTATAGGGGTCGAACAGATACGCAGTATTTT	CASSIGYRGRTDTQYF
TRBV7-2	NA	TRBJ2-2	medium-sized	TGTGCCAGCAGCTTAATGCCGGGAGCCGGGGAGCTGTTTTTT	CASSLMPGAGELFF
TRBV7-9	NA	TRBJ2-1	few	TGTGCCAGCAGCTTAGACAGCAATGAGCAGTTCTTC	CASSLDSNEQFF
TRBV4-1	NA	TRBJ2-1	NA	TGCGCCAGCAGCCAAGAAGGGGGGAATGAGCAGTTCTTC	CASSQEGGNEQFF
TRBV19	NA	TRBJ1-1	few	TGTGCCAGTCGCTGGGCCGGGGGAGAAGCTTTCTTT	CASRWAGGEAFF
TRBV7-2	TRBD2	TRBJ2-1	few	TGTGCCAGCAGCTTAGGCGGGCGCCGGGGACTAGCGTTAAATGAGCAGTTCTTC	CASSLGGRRGLALNEQFF
TRBV2	TRBD2	TRBJ2-7	many	TGTGCCAGCACCCGAACGGGGCTTACGGGGGGATACGAGCAGTACTTC	CASTRTGLTGGYEQYF
TRBV29-1	TRBD2	TRBJ2-3	NA	TGCAGCGTCGAGGGACTAGCCGAAGCAGATACGCAGTATTTT	CSVEGLAEADTQYF